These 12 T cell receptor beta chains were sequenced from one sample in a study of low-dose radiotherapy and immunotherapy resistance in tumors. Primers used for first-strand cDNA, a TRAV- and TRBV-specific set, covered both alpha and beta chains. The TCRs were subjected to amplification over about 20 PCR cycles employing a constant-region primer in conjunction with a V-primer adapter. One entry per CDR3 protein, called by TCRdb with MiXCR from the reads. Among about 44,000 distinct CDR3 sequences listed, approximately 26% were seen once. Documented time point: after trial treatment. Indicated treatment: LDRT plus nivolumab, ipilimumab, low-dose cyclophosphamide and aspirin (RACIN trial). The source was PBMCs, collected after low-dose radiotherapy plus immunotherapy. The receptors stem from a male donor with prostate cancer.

The CDR3 is CASKSGRGDVKFF. CDR3 DNA: TGTGCCAGTAAATCTGGGAGGGGTGACGTAAAGTTCTTC. This chain connects TRBV6-2 or TRBV6-3 to TRBJ2-1, with TRBD2 matching 7 bases. Looked up from germline, CDR1 is MNHEY and CDR2 is SVGEGT. The CDR3 is 13 amino acids. After removal of 9 bases from V and 14 bases from J, the junction contained 16 bases not matched to a gene.

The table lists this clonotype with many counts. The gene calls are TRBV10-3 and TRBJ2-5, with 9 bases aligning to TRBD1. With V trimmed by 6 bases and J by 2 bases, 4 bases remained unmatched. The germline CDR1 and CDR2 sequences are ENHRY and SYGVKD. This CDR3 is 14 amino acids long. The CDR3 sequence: CAIRDRGAQETQYF. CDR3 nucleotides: TGTGCCATCAGGGACAGGGGCGCACAAGAGACCCAGTACTTC.

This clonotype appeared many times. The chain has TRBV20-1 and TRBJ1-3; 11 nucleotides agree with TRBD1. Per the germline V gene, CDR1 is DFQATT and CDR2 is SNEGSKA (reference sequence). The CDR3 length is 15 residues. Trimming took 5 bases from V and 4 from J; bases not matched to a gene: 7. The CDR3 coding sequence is TGCAGTGCTCCCCCGGGGACAGGGGGAGGAAACACCATATATTTT. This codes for CSAPPGTGGGNTIYF.

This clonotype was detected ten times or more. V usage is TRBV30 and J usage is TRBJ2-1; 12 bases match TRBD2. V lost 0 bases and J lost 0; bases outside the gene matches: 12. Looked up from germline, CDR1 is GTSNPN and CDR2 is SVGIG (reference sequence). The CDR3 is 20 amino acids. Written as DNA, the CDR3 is TGTGCCTGGAGTGTATCTGTACTAGCGGGAGGACCGAGCTCCTACAATGAGCAGTTCTTC. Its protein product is CAWSVSVLAGGPSSYNEQFF.

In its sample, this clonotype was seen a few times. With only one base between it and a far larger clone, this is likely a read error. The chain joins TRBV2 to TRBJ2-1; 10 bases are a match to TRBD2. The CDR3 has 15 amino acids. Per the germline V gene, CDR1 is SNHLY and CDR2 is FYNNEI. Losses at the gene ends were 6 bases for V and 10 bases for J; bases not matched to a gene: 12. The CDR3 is CASREGLARTYEQFF. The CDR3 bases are TGTGCCAGCAGGGAGGGACTAGCGCGAACCTACGAGCAGTTCTTC.

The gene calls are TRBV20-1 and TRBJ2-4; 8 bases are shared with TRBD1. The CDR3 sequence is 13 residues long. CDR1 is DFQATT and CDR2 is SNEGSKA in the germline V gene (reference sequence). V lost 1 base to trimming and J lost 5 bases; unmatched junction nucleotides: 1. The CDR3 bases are TGCAGTGCTAGAGGGACAGGGCAAAACATTCAGTACTTC. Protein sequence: CSARGTGQNIQYF.

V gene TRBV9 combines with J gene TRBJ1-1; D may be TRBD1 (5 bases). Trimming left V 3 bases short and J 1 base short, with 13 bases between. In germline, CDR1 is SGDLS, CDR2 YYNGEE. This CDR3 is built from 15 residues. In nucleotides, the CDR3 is TGTGCCAGCAGCGCCTCAGGGTCCCAGAACACTGAAGCTTTCTTT. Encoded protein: CASSASGSQNTEAFF.

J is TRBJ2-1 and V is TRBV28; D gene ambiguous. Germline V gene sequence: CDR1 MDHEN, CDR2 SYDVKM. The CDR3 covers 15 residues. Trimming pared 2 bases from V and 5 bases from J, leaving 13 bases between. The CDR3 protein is CASSLGGRGDNEQFF. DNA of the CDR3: TGTGCCAGCAGTTTAGGCGGCCGTGGGGACAATGAGCAGTTCTTC.

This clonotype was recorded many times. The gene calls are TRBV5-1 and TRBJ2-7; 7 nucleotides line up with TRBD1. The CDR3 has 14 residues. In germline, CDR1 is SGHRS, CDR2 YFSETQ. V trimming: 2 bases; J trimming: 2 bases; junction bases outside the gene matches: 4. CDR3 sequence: CASSLRQGPYEQYF. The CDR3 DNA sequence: TGCGCCAGCAGCTTAAGACAGGGCCCCTACGAGCAGTACTTC.

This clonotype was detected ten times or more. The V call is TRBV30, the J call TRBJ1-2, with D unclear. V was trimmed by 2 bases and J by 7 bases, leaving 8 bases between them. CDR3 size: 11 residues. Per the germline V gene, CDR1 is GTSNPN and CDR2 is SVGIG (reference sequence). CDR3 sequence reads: CAWSSGVGYTF. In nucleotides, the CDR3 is TGTGCCTGGAGTTCCGGGGTTGGCTACACCTTC.

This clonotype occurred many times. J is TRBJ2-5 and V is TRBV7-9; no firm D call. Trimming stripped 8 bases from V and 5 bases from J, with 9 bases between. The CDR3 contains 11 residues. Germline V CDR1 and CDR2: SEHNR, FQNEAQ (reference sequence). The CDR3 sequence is CASGLGETQYF. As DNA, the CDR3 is TGTGCCAGCGGCCTCGGGGAGACCCAGTACTTC.

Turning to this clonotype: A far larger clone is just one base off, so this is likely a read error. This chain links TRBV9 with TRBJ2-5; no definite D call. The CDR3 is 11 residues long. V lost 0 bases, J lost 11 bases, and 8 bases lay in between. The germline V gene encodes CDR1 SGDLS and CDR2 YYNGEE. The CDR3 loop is CASSVASEQYF. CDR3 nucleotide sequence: TGTGCCAGCAGCGTAGCTAGTGAGCAGTACTTC.